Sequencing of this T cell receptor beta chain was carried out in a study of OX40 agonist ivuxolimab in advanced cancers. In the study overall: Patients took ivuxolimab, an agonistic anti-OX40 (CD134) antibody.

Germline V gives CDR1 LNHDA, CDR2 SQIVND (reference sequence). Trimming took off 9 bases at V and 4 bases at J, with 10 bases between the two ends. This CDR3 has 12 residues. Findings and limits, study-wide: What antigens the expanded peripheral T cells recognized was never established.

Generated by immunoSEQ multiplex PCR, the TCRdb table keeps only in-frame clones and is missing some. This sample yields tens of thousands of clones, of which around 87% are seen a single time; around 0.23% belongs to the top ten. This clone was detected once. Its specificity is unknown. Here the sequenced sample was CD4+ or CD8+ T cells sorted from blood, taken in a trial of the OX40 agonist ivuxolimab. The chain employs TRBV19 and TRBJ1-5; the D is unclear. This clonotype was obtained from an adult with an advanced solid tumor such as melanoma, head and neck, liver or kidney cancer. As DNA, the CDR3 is TGTGCCAGCAGCGACACAAATCAGCCCCAGCATTTT. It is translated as CASSDTNQPQHF.